This T cell receptor beta chain stems from a study of patients and donors after allogeneic stem cell transplantation. The CDR3 is 17 amino acids. CDR1 MNHEY and CDR2 SVGEGT come from the germline V gene. Trimming took 1 base from V and 7 from J, leaving 20 bases between them. This clonotype has just a few counts. TCRdb ran MiXCR on the RT-PCR reads and lists one entry per CDR3 protein. The sample lists about 960,000 distinct CDR3 sequences, more than 15% occurring once. The source is a human donor who was either an allogeneic HSCT recipient or a stem cell or donor lymphocyte infusion donor (not recorded which). It is not recorded whose cells these are; they may come from a transplant donor. Material for sequencing was blood, either unsorted or a sorted T cell fraction (not recorded which). This chain connects TRBV6-2 or TRBV6-3 to TRBJ2-1; D is possibly TRBD2 (7 bases). The CDR3 sequence is CASSYWGGLGTINEQFF. CDR3 coding DNA: TGTGCCAGCAGTTACTGGGGGGGCTTGGGGACAATAAATGAGCAGTTCTTC.